This entry lists 26 T cell receptor beta chains sequenced from one sample in a study of T cells in Graves' hyperthyroidism and ophthalmopathy. It was RNA transcripts that yielded the amplified TCR beta CDR3 regions. With the HTBI primer set, the TCR CDR3 went through a first round of RT-PCR. TCRdb re-analysed the multiplex PCR reads in MiXCR, keeping a single row per CDR3 protein. Of roughly 170,000 distinct CDR3 sequences listed, more than 15% are singletons. The material sequenced was blood. The receptors come from a woman between 45 and 65 years old with Graves' hyperthyroidism.

V gene TRBV7-9 combines with J gene TRBJ2-2, with unresolved D. CDR3 length equals 13 residues. Germline V gene sequence: CDR1 SEHNR, CDR2 FQNEAQ (reference sequence). The ends were cut back, 1 base at V and 4 bases at J, with 4 bases in the middle. The CDR3 spells CASSLDSTGELFF. The CDR3 DNA is TGTGCCAGCAGCTTAGACTCCACCGGGGAGCTGTTTTTT.

This clonotype was detected a few times. V is TRBV20-1 and J is TRBJ2-3; D may be TRBD1 (6 bases). Trimming pared 1 base from V and 1 base from J, leaving 18 bases between. The CDR3 consists of 17 residues. In germline, CDR1 is DFQATT, CDR2 SNEGSKA (reference sequence). CDR3 amino acids: CSARAWRMAGGTDTQYF. The CDR3 DNA sequence: TGCAGTGCTAGAGCCTGGCGGATGGCAGGGGGCACAGATACGCAGTATTTT.

This clonotype came up many times. A read error may account for a junction end that differs from germline. The gene calls are TRBV3-1 and TRBJ2-1; possible D gene TRBD2, 5 bases. This CDR3 has 13 amino acids. Germline-derived CDR1 and CDR2 are LGHDT and YNNKEL (reference sequence). CDR3 coding DNA: TGTGCCAGCAGTCAAGACGGGGTAGATGAGCAGTTCTTC. Translating it yields CASSQDGVDEQFF.

This clonotype has a count of ten or more. This sequence joins TRBV12-3 or TRBV12-4 and TRBJ1-2; D unclear. CDR3 length: 13 amino acids. Deletions cut 6 bases from V and 6 bases from J, with 14 bases between. CDR3 in DNA: TGTGCCAGCAGCCACGGAACGTTCCATGGCTACACCTTC. Residues: CASSHGTFHGYTF.

This sequence joins TRBV5-1 and TRBJ2-5, with 14 bases matching TRBD2. The germline V gene encodes CDR1 SGHRS and CDR2 YFSETQ. With V trimmed by 3 bases and J by 7 bases, 5 bases remained unmatched. The CDR3 has 15 residues. Written as DNA, the CDR3 is TGCGCCAGCAGCTACCTAGGACTAGCGGGAGGGACCCAGTACTTC. Protein: CASSYLGLAGGTQYF.

This clonotype was seen many times. CDR3 region: CASSPGQGSTGELFF. In DNA form, the CDR3 reads TGTGCCAGCTCCCCGGGACAGGGTAGCACCGGGGAGCTGTTTTTT. This sequence joins TRBV28 and TRBJ2-2, with TRBD1 matching over 9 bases. The CDR3 contains 15 residues. V lost 8 bases and J lost 4; bases outside the gene matches: 8. Germline CDR1 reads MDHEN; CDR2 reads SYDVKM.

The table lists this clonotype with many counts. The chain couples TRBV6-1 to TRBJ2-7; D might be TRBD2 (5 bases). Germline values: CDR1 MNHNS, CDR2 SASEGT. Trimming pared 8 bases from V and 2 bases from J, leaving 16 bases between. This CDR3 region has 14 residues. This CDR3 is CASGESRPAYEQYF. The CDR3 coding sequence is TGTGCCAGCGGGGAGAGCAGACCAGCCTACGAGCAGTACTTC.

This clonotype was found many times. The gene calls are TRBV2 and TRBJ2-3; 9 bases agree with TRBD2. V lost 2 bases and J lost 3; bases outside the gene matches: 3. The CDR3 covers 15 residues. CDR1 and CDR2 (germline): SNHLY, FYNNEI. The CDR3 DNA is TGTGCCAGCAGTGAAACAGCGGGAGGAACAGATACGCAGTATTTT. It yields the protein CASSETAGGTDTQYF.

This clonotype was seen at least ten times. This chain links TRBV10-3 with TRBJ1-1; perhaps TRBD1 as D (5 bases). Germline V gives CDR1 ENHRY, CDR2 SYGVKD. The length of the CDR3 is 13 residues. V gave up 3 bases and J gave up 2 bases, with 7 bases separating them. CDR3 sequence reads: CAISDGGNTEAFF. DNA for the CDR3: TGTGCCATCAGTGACGGGGGAAACACTGAAGCTTTCTTT.

The chain couples TRBV9 to TRBJ2-1, with 8 bases identical to TRBD1. V shed 3 bases, J shed 4 bases, and the junction held 6 bases outside the gene matches. The length of the CDR3 is 15 residues. Germline V CDR1 and CDR2: SGDLS, YYNGEE. CDR3: CASSALQGAYNEQFF. The CDR3 region has the DNA TGTGCCAGCAGCGCCTTGCAGGGGGCGTACAATGAGCAGTTCTTC.

This clonotype was recorded at least ten times. V usage is TRBV20-1 and J usage is TRBJ2-7; D possibly matches TRBD1 or TRBD2 (5 bases each). The V gene's germline CDR1 is DFQATT and CDR2 SNEGSKA (reference sequence). The CDR3 has 14 residues. The germline V and J ends were trimmed by 0 bases and 3 bases, with 12 bases remaining between them. CDR3 sequence: CSARDNRDLYEQYF. CDR3 coding DNA: TGCAGTGCTAGAGATAATCGGGACCTCTACGAGCAGTACTTC.

This clonotype was seen many times. This chain connects TRBV20-1 to TRBJ1-4; D call uncertain. The CDR3 sequence is 16 residues long. Trimming removed 2 bases from V and 4 bases from J, with 17 bases in between. Germline V gene data show CDR1 as DFQATT and CDR2 as SNEGSKA (reference sequence). The CDR3 bases are TGCAGTGCTAGACTCGACTATCGGACCCTTAATGAAAAACTGTTTTTT. As protein: CSARLDYRTLNEKLFF.

This clonotype has more than one count but fewer than ten. The CDR3, as DNA: TGCAGTGCTAGAACCTACCGGGACCCCGAGGCCTATAATTCACCCCTCCACTTT. Protein sequence: CSARTYRDPEAYNSPLHF. The chain couples TRBV20-1 to TRBJ1-6; TRBD1 might be the D (5 bases). The CDR3 has 18 residues. V lost 2 bases to trimming and J lost 2 bases, with 19 bases between them. CDR1 is DFQATT, CDR2 SNEGSKA, per germline (reference sequence).

This clonotype was seen ten or more times. The chain combines TRBV9 with TRBJ1-2; maybe TRBD1 (5 bases). Germline V gene lookup returns CDR1 SGDLS and CDR2 YYNGEE. The CDR3 extends over 15 amino acids. V was clipped by 4 bases and J by 0 bases, with 13 bases between them. This CDR3 is CASSLGRISNYGYTF. The CDR3 DNA follows: TGTGCCAGCAGCTTGGGACGGATCTCTAACTATGGCTACACCTTC.

This rearrangement joins TRBV7-9 to TRBJ2-2, with 7 nucleotides matching TRBD2. V lost 5 bases and J lost 5; bases outside the gene matches: 8. The CDR3 loop spans 15 amino acids. Germline V gene lookup returns CDR1 SEHNR and CDR2 FQNEAQ (reference sequence). In DNA form, the CDR3 reads TGTGCCAGCAGCGCCCGGGACGGGGGGACCGGGGAGCTGTTTTTT. It yields the protein CASSARDGGTGELFF.

This clonotype has a count of ten or more. The chain links TRBV24-1 to TRBJ2-5; 7 bases agree with TRBD1. This CDR3 region has 16 residues. Looked up from germline, CDR1 is KGHDR and CDR2 is SFDVKD. V was clipped by 3 bases and J by 7 bases; unmatched bases: 13. In nucleotides, the CDR3 is TGTGCCACCAGTGATATCTCGACAGGGAAGGGCGGGACCCAGTACTTC. Translation gives CATSDISTGKGGTQYF.

This clonotype appeared a few times. V gene TRBV29-1 combines with J gene TRBJ2-7, with D possibly matching TRBD1 (5 bases). Germline lookup yields CDR1 SQVTM and CDR2 ANQGSEA. V shed 6 bases and J shed 2 bases, with 11 bases lying between them. The CDR3 runs to 12 residues. The CDR3 DNA follows: TGCAGCGTCATAGGGGAAACCTACGAGCAGTACTTC. Translation: CSVIGETYEQYF.

The chain couples TRBV11-2 to TRBJ1-1; tentatively, D is TRBD1 (5 bases). V lost 3 bases, J lost 10 bases, and 12 bases lay in between. Germline V CDR1 and CDR2: SGHAT, FQNNGV. The CDR3 loop spans 12 amino acids. The CDR3 nucleotides read TGTGCCAGCAGCTTTAGCAGGGAGAGAGCTTTCTTT. Translated, it gives CASSFSRERAFF.

This clonotype came up many times. The rearrangement joins TRBV6-1 to TRBJ1-1, with D tentatively TRBD1 (5 bases). CDR3 length: 14 residues. V dropped 7 bases and J dropped 0 bases, with 12 bases sitting between them. CDR1 MNHNS and CDR2 SASEGT come from the germline V gene. The CDR3 DNA sequence: TGTGCCAGCATAACCGACAGACTGAACACTGAAGCTTTCTTT. Its protein is CASITDRLNTEAFF.

This clonotype was seen ten or more times. One junction end does not reproduce the germline sequence, and a read error may be involved. The gene calls are TRBV12-3 or TRBV12-4 and TRBJ2-7, with 10 bases fitting TRBD2. The CDR3 is made up of 13 amino acids. The CDR3 region has the DNA TGTGCCAGCAGTTTAGTTCTAGCGGGGGAGCCGTACTTC. This sequence encodes CASSLVLAGEPYF.

This clonotype was detected a few times. This chain joins TRBV20-1 and TRBJ2-3; D unclear. Between the trimmed V and J ends, which lost 6 bases and 6 bases, there was a span of 19 bases. Looked up from germline, CDR1 is DFQATT and CDR2 is SNEGSKA (reference sequence). This CDR3 has 14 residues. Written as DNA, the CDR3 is TGCAGTGCCTCGAGCCTTTTCGGAGTGGATACGCAGTATTTT. Amino acids: CSASSLFGVDTQYF.

This clonotype was seen at least ten times. This chain links TRBV12-3 or TRBV12-4 with TRBJ1-2, with D possibly being TRBD1 (5 bases). Trimming left V 3 bases short and J 0 bases short, with 17 bases between. The CDR3 has 17 amino acids. The CDR3 region is CASSFGLGRVSNYGYTF. In nucleotides, the CDR3 is TGTGCCAGCAGTTTTGGCCTCGGCAGGGTCTCTAACTATGGCTACACCTTC.

The sample holds a few counts of this clonotype. For the CDR3, the DNA is TGTGCCAGCAGCACTCCCGGGACAGGAGCCTATGGCTACACCTTC. This translates into CASSTPGTGAYGYTF. This chain joins TRBV7-9 and TRBJ1-2, with 8 bases aligning to TRBD1. Germline V gene sequence: CDR1 SEHNR, CDR2 FQNEAQ (reference sequence). V trimming: 5 bases; J trimming: 4 bases; junction bases outside the gene matches: 9. The CDR3 has 15 amino acids.

In this sample, this clonotype turned up many times. J is TRBJ2-7 and V is TRBV28; D might be TRBD2 (6 bases). V shed 4 bases and J shed 3 bases, with 16 bases lying between them. CDR1 is MDHEN, CDR2 SYDVKM, per germline. There are 15 residues in the CDR3. CDR3 protein: CASSWGAGSYYEQYF. The CDR3 coding sequence is TGTGCCAGCAGTTGGGGAGCGGGTTCCTACTACGAGCAGTACTTC.

V is TRBV20-1 and J is TRBJ1-2, with 7 positions matching TRBD1. V lost 6 bases, J lost 4 bases, and 17 bases stayed unmatched. Germline V gene sequence: CDR1 DFQATT, CDR2 SNEGSKA (reference sequence). This CDR3 spans 16 amino acids. Here the CDR3 DNA reads TGCAGTGCCCGAAAGGGGCCTGAAGACAGGGTCTATGGCTACACCTTC. The encoded protein is CSARKGPEDRVYGYTF.

This clonotype was counted many times. The chain couples TRBV12-3 or TRBV12-4 to TRBJ2-7; 7 nucleotides line up with TRBD1. The CDR3 runs to 13 residues. V lost 6 bases, J lost 4 bases, and 6 bases stayed unmatched. The CDR3 sequence: CASRIDRVYEQYF. CDR3 DNA sequence: TGTGCCAGCAGGATAGACAGGGTATACGAGCAGTACTTC.